The 22 T cell receptor beta chains given below trace back to one sample, sequenced in a study of blood T cell repertoires in COVID-19. Some clones are missing from TCRdb's copy, which holds only in-frame ones; the method was immunoSEQ multiplex PCR. The profile covers 250,000 to 400,000 clones, with approximately 81% appearing a single time and under 2% taken by the ten largest. The sequenced sample was PBMCs or T cells enriched from blood (not recorded which). These receptors originate from a woman aged 30 to 39 who had been exposed to COVID-19.

The genes are TRBV6-5 and TRBJ2-1; 8 bases are a match to TRBD1. Germline CDR1 and CDR2: MNHEY and SVGAGI. This CDR3 is 14 amino acids long. Trimming took 4 bases from V and 2 from J; bases not matched to a gene: 1. The CDR3 is CASSSQGAYNEQFF. CDR3 nucleotide sequence: TGTGCCAGCAGTTCACAGGGGGCCTACAATGAGCAGTTCTTC.

J is TRBJ2-3 and V is TRBV11-2, with a possible D match to TRBD1 (5 bases). The CDR3 is made up of 15 amino acids. Trimming pared 3 bases from V and 2 bases from J, leaving 12 bases between. Germline V gene lookup returns CDR1 SGHAT and CDR2 FQNNGV. This CDR3 is CASSFRQGITDTQYF. In nucleotides, the CDR3 is TGTGCCAGCAGCTTTCGGCAGGGCATCACAGATACGCAGTATTTT.

In regard to this clone: One end of the junction is discordant with germline, which a read error may explain. This chain connects TRBV29-1 to TRBJ1-1, with TRBD1 matching over 9 bases. The CDR3 sequence is 12 residues long. The germline gives CDR1 SQVTM, CDR2 ANQGSEA. The DNA for the CDR3 is TGCAGCGTCAGCACAGGGGGCGCTGAAACTTTCTTT. It specifies CSVSTGGAETFF.

On this clone itself: An end of the junction differs from the germline gene, which may be a read error. The chain has TRBV10-1 and TRBJ2-3; 9 positions match TRBD1. Germline V lookup: CDR1 WNHNN, CDR2 SYGVQD (reference sequence). This CDR3 has 14 residues. CDR3 in DNA: TGCGCCACCAGTCCCGGGACAGGGTTAGATACGCAGTATTTT. Residues: CATSPGTGLDTQYF.

This rearrangement joins TRBV14 to TRBJ1-1; 8 nucleotides agree with TRBD1. The CDR3 extends over 15 amino acids. The germline CDR1 and CDR2 sequences are SGHDN and FVKESK. The V and J ends lost 4 bases and 1 base, in that order; junction bases with no gene match: 5. As DNA, the CDR3 is TGTGCCAGCAGCCTAACAGGGGGTTGGAACACTGAAGCTTTCTTT. Translation gives CASSLTGGWNTEAFF.

The V and J genes are TRBV19 and TRBJ2-7; 12 nucleotides align to TRBD2. The CDR3 has 14 residues. Germline CDR1 reads LNHDA; CDR2 reads SQIVND (reference sequence). V lost 3 bases, J lost 7 bases, and 4 bases stayed unmatched. The CDR3 DNA follows: TGTGCCAGTAGTATTGGCCTAGCGGGAGGGGAGCAGTACTTC. Encoded protein: CASSIGLAGGEQYF.

The chain has TRBV2 and TRBJ2-1; 7 positions agree with TRBD2. CDR1 is SNHLY and CDR2 is FYNNEI in the germline V gene. This CDR3 has 14 residues. Trimming took 1 base from V and 7 from J; bases not matched to a gene: 4. CDR3 in amino acids: CASSEGGRGNEQFF. The CDR3 bases are TGTGCCAGCAGTGAAGGCGGGAGAGGGAATGAGCAGTTCTTC.

The chain is built from TRBV7-9 and TRBJ1-4, with D perhaps TRBD1 (5 bases). The CDR3 has 16 amino acids. V dropped 5 bases and J dropped 0 bases, with 13 bases sitting between them. Germline CDR1 is SEHNR and CDR2 is FQNEAQ (reference sequence). In DNA form, the CDR3 reads TGTGCCAGCAGCCGGCAGGGTTCGGCAACTAATGAAAAACTGTTTTTT. Translation: CASSRQGSATNEKLFF.

The chain carries TRBV28 and TRBJ2-7; 10 nucleotides match TRBD1. V shed 6 bases and J 4 bases; nucleotides not matched to a gene: 9. The CDR3 is 15 amino acids. Germline lookup yields CDR1 MDHEN and CDR2 SYDVKM. CDR3 DNA: TGTGCCAGCAGAAACCCGACAGGGGGCGGGTACGAGCAGTACTTC. This codes for CASRNPTGGGYEQYF.

Remarks on this clone: This sample also contains other DNA sequences that code for the same CDR3. The V gene is TRBV19, the J gene TRBJ1-1, with D possibly being TRBD1 (6 bases). This CDR3 spans 14 amino acids. The germline V gene has CDR1 LNHDA and CDR2 SQIVND (reference sequence). V lost 3 bases to trimming and J lost 1 base, with 9 bases between them. In nucleotides, the CDR3 is TGTGCCAGTAGTATCCCGACAGGGAACACTGAAGCTTTCTTT. Amino acids: CASSIPTGNTEAFF.

The gene calls are TRBV30 and TRBJ1-1; maybe TRBD1 (6 bases). This CDR3 is 14 amino acids long. Trimming stripped 2 bases from V and 3 bases from J, with 13 bases between. From germline, CDR1 is GTSNPN and CDR2 SVGIG (reference sequence). CDR3 protein: CAWSYAGADTEAFF. The CDR3 DNA reads TGTGCCTGGAGTTACGCGGGGGCTGACACTGAAGCTTTCTTT. Drawing the rest from reference TRBV30 and TRBJ1-1, the complete variable domain is SQTIHQWPATLVQPVGSPLSLECTVEGTSNPNLYWYRQAAGRGLQLLFYSVGIGQISSEVPQNLSASRPQDRQFILSSKKLLLSDSGFYLCAWSYAGADTEAFFGQGTRLTVV.

This sequence joins TRBV6-5 and TRBJ2-7; D is perhaps TRBD2 (5 bases). Germline assignment: CDR1 MNHEY and CDR2 SVGAGI. V lost 6 bases, J lost 4 bases, and 19 bases lay in between. CDR3 length: 15 residues. CDR3 in DNA: TGTGCCAGCAGAGCCAGTACAGCGGAGACATACGAGCAGTACTTC. This sequence encodes CASRASTAETYEQYF.

The rearrangement links TRBV24-1 to TRBJ2-2, with 7 bases identical to TRBD1. This CDR3 is 14 amino acids long. J lost 5 bases, V lost 7 bases, and 6 bases had no gene match. Germline loops: CDR1 KGHDR, CDR2 SFDVKD. The CDR3 here is CATSPGQLTGELFF. CDR3 nucleotides: TGTGCCACCAGCCCGGGACAGTTAACCGGGGAGCTGTTTTTT.

The chain joins TRBV7-6 to TRBJ1-1; TRBD1 might be the D (6 bases). V was shortened by 5 bases and J by 5 bases, with 12 bases between the two germline ends. Germline CDR1 SGHVS, CDR2 FNYEAQ. The CDR3 contains 13 residues. The CDR3 loop reads CASSLQGSTEAFF. The DNA of the CDR3 is TGTGCCAGCAGCCTACAGGGTAGTACTGAAGCTTTCTTT.

Details on this clone: A clone one base away is much larger, so this may be a read error. The V call is TRBV28, the J call TRBJ2-7, with TRBD2 as a possible D gene (6 bases). The CDR3 contains 14 residues. V lost 3 bases and J lost 0, with 9 bases in between. Per germline, CDR1 MDHEN and CDR2 SYDVKM. Here the CDR3 reads CASSFAGSSYEQYF. CDR3 nucleotide sequence: TGTGCCAGCAGTTTTGCGGGATCCTCCTACGAGCAGTACTTC. The full variable domain, completed using reference TRBV28 and TRBJ2-7, is DVKVTQSSRYLVKRTGEKVFLECVQDMDHENMFWYRQDPGLGLRLIYFSYDVKMKEKGDIPEGYSVSREKKERFSLILESASTNQTSMYLCASSFAGSSYEQYFGPGTRLTVT.

The gene calls are TRBV28 and TRBJ2-3; 8 nucleotides align to TRBD2. The CDR3 has 13 residues. Trimming removed 10 bases from V and 2 bases from J; junction bases left unmatched: 5. Germline lookup yields CDR1 MDHEN and CDR2 SYDVKM. The CDR3 DNA follows: TGTGCCACCGAGCGGGAGACCACAGATACGCAGTATTTT. Translation gives CATERETTDTQYF.

The chain employs TRBV19 and TRBJ1-1; no clear D gene. V dropped 3 bases and J dropped 5 bases, with 10 bases sitting between them. The germline V gene has CDR1 LNHDA and CDR2 SQIVND (reference sequence). This CDR3 is built from 13 residues. The CDR3 nucleotides read TGTGCCAGTAGTATTAACGGTAAAACTGAAGCTTTCTTT. Its translation: CASSINGKTEAFF.

This chain connects TRBV3-1 (or the pseudogene TRBV3-2) to TRBJ1-2; TRBD1 matches at 7 bases. The V and J ends lost 1 base and 9 bases, in that order; junction bases with no gene match: 11. The CDR3 has 15 residues. Looked up from germline, CDR1 is LGHDT and CDR2 is YNNKEL (reference sequence). CDR3 sequence reads: CASSQGERGRLSYTF. As DNA, the CDR3 is TGTGCCAGCAGCCAAGGTGAGAGGGGGCGCTTAAGCTACACCTTC.

In this sample, this clone turned up once. The V and J genes are TRBV19 and TRBJ2-7; D gene uncertain. Germline V CDR1 and CDR2: LNHDA, SQIVND (reference sequence). V was cut by 3 bases and J by 2 bases, with 11 bases left in between. This CDR3 is built from 14 residues. CDR3 bases: TGTGCCAGTAGTATCACTACGGTGACCTACGAGCAGTACTTC. This translates into CASSITTVTYEQYF.

The gene calls are TRBV28 and TRBJ1-1; no reliable D call. Germline V gene sequence: CDR1 MDHEN, CDR2 SYDVKM. The CDR3 is 11 residues long. Trimming took off 2 bases at V and 7 bases at J, with 5 bases between the two ends. Here the CDR3 DNA reads TGTGCCAGCAGTTTAAACGGTGAAGCTTTCTTT. It is translated as CASSLNGEAFF.

The V and J genes are TRBV28 and TRBJ1-1; D unresolved. The CDR3 contains 14 residues. Germline assignment: CDR1 MDHEN and CDR2 SYDVKM. V gave up 10 bases and J gave up 0 bases, with 15 bases separating them. CDR3 nucleotides: TGTGCCACTACGGCCCTGGGCCTGAACACTGAAGCTTTCTTT. Encoded protein: CATTALGLNTEAFF.

V gene TRBV20-1 combines with J gene TRBJ2-3; D is unresolved. Trimming took 3 bases from V and 5 from J, leaving 18 bases between them. Germline V gene lookup returns CDR1 DFQATT and CDR2 SNEGSKA (reference sequence). The CDR3 has 15 amino acids. The CDR3 is CSASDISRARDTQYF. CDR3 DNA sequence: TGCAGTGCTAGTGATATTAGTAGAGCACGAGATACGCAGTATTTT.